This entry describes one TCR beta chain. The antigen remains unidentified. Before the COVID-19 pandemic, during about 2010-2018, CD4+ T cells were taken from unexposed donors. After about 10 days of culture, CD4+ T cells were isolated. Profiled with immunoSEQ multiplex PCR; TCRdb holds only in-frame clones, not every one. The sample has some 22,000 clones, roughly 70% seen once. This sample is part of a study of CD4 T cells in relation to SARS-CoV-2 and coronaviruses. Study findings and constraints: Pre-pandemic and post-infection samples never came from the same donor. Compared with monoreactive clones, crossreactive clones showed significantly weaker SARS-CoV-2 expansion.

The TCR was taken from a human donor in good health. Input material: CD4+ T cells from PBMCs, cultured in vitro.

CDR3 amino acids: CASSQDGTSGFSYNEQFF. The CDR3, as DNA: TGTGCCAGCAGCCAAGATGGGACTAGCGGGTTCTCCTACAATGAGCAGTTCTTC. V and J are TRBV4-2 and TRBJ2-1; 12 positions agree with TRBD2. Trimming removed 0 bases from V and 0 bases from J; junction bases left unmatched: 3. Germline V CDR1 and CDR2: LGHNA, YNFKEQ. The CDR3 covers 18 residues.